The clone carrying this T cell receptor (beta chain) was seen just once. Each patient experienced a relapse that followed autologous stem cell transplantation, and brentuximab vedotin exposure varied. CDR3 length: 12 residues. V gave up 0 bases and J gave up 7 bases, with 7 bases separating them. Germline CDR1 reads SGHRS; CDR2 reads YFSETQ. Measured with immunoSEQ multiplex PCR; TCRdb has only the in-frame clones, and not every one. Of around 66,000 clones in the sample, over 75% are singletons; the top ten hold 15%. These data originate in a study of PD-1 blockade in classical Hodgkin lymphoma. The starting material was peripheral blood mononuclear cells (PBMCs), obtained at baseline. The sequence was collected from a human donor with classical Hodgkin lymphoma. The chain has TRBV5-1 and TRBJ1-2; no clear D. CDR3 residues: CASSLAGGGYTF. The CDR3 region has the DNA TGCGCCAGCAGCTTGGCTGGTGGTGGCTACACCTTC.